This T cell receptor (beta chain) was captured in a study of T cells in Graves' hyperthyroidism and ophthalmopathy. Study background: Peripheral blood was secured at the point of initial diagnosis, before any treatment. Points from the study as a whole: The authors' 13 V-J model separated ophthalmopathy from stable hyperthyroidism.

Researchers defined stable Graves' hyperthyroidism as no ophthalmopathy progression within 18 months. RNA transcripts gave rise to amplified TCR beta CDR3 regions. HTBI primers were used for first-round RT-PCR of the TCR CDR3. Via MiXCR, TCRdb re-called the multiplex PCR reads, giving one row per CDR3 protein. The sample holds hundreds of thousands of distinct CDR3 sequences, around 15% seen once. A few counts support this clonotype. What it binds is not known. Losses at the gene ends were 6 bases for V and 2 bases for J; bases not matched to a gene: 6. Looked up from germline, CDR1 is DFQATT and CDR2 is SNEGSKA (reference sequence). CDR3 length equals 13 residues.

The clonotype was recovered from a young woman with Graves' hyperthyroidism. The chain joins TRBV20-1 to TRBJ2-7; 8 bases agree with TRBD2. The sequencing input was blood. Here the CDR3 DNA reads TGCAGTGCACCACTAGCGGACGCCTACGAGCAGTACTTC. This gives the protein CSAPLADAYEQYF.